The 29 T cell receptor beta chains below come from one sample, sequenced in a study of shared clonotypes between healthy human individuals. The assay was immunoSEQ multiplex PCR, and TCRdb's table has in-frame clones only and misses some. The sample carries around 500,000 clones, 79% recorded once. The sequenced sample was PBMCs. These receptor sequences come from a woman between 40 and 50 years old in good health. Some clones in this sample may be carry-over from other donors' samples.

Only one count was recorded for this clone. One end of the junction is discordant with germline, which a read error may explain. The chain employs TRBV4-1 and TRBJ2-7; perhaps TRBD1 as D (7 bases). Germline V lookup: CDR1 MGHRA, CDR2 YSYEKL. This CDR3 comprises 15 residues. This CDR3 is CASSPGAGQLYEQCF. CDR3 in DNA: TGCGCCAGCAGCCCAGGGGCGGGACAGCTCTACGAGCAGTGCTTC.

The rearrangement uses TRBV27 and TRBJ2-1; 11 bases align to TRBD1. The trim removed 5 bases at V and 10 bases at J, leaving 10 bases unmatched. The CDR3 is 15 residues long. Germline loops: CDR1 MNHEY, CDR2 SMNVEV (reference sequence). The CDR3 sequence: CASSMSGTGGGEQFF. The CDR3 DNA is TGTGCCAGCAGTATGTCCGGGACAGGGGGAGGCGAGCAGTTCTTC.

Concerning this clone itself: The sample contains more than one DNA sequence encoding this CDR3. The CDR3 DNA sequence: TGTGCCATCAGTGAAGGGTTGAATGAAAAACTGTTTTTT. This encodes CAISEGLNEKLFF. J is TRBJ1-4 and V is TRBV10-3; D uncertain. V lost 3 bases and J lost 5, with 7 bases in between. The germline V gene has CDR1 ENHRY and CDR2 SYGVKD. This CDR3 has 13 residues.

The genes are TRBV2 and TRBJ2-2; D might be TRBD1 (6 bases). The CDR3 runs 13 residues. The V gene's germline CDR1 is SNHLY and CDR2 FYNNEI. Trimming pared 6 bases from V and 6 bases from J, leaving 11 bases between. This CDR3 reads CASSPRQAGELFF. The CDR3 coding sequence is TGTGCCAGCAGCCCGAGACAGGCCGGGGAGCTGTTTTTT.

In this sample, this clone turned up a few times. CDR3 bases: TGTGCCACCGGACAGGATATGAACACTGAAGCTTTCTTT. Residues: CATGQDMNTEAFF. This chain connects TRBV2 to TRBJ1-1; the match to TRBD1 covers 7 bases. Germline V gene data show CDR1 as SNHLY and CDR2 as FYNNEI. After removal of 10 bases from V and 0 bases from J, the junction contained 5 bases not matched to a gene. The CDR3 extends over 13 amino acids.

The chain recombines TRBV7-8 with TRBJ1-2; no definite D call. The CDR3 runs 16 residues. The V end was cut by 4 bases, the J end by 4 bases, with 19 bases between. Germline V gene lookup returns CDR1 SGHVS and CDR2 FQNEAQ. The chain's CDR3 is CASSSPTKDLSYGYTF. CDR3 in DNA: TGTGCCAGCAGCTCCCCTACCAAGGACCTTTCCTATGGCTACACCTTC.

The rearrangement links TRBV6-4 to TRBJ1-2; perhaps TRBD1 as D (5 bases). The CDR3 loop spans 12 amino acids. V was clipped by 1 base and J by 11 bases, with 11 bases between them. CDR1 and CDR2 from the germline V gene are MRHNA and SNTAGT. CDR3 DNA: TGTGCCAGCAGTGACTTTAAGGGGCTATACACCTTC. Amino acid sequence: CASSDFKGLYTF.

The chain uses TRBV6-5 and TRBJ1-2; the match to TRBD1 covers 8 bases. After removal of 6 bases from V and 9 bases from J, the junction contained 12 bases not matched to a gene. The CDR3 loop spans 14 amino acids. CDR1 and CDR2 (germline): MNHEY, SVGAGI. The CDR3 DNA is TGTGCCAGCAGCCCGGGGGGACAGGCCCGTAGCTACACCTTC. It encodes CASSPGGQARSYTF.

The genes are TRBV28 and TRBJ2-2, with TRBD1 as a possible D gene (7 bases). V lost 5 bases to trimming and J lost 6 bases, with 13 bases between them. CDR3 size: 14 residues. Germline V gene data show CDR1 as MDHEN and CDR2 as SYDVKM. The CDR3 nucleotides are TGTGCCAGCAGTCAGGGGGGTAGGTCCGGGGAGCTGTTTTTT. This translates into CASSQGGRSGELFF.

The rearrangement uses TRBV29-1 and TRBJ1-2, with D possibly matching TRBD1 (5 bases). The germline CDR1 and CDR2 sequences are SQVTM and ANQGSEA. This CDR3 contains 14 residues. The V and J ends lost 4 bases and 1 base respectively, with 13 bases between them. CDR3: CSVGGGESNYGYTF. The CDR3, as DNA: TGCAGCGTTGGGGGAGGGGAGAGTAACTATGGCTACACCTTC.

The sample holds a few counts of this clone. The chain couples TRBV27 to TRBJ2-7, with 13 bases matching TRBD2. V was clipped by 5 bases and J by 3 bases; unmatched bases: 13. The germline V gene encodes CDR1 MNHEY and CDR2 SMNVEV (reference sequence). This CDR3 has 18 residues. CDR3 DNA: TGTGCCAGCAGTACCACGAGACTAGCGGGAGGTCTCGGCTACGAGCAGTACTTC. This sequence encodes CASSTTRLAGGLGYEQYF.

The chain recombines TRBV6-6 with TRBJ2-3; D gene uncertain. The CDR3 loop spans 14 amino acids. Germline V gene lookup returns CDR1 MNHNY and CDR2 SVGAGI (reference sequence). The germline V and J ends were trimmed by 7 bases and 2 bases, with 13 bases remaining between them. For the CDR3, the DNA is TGTGCCAGCACGGATGGATCGAACACAGATACGCAGTATTTT. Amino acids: CASTDGSNTDTQYF.

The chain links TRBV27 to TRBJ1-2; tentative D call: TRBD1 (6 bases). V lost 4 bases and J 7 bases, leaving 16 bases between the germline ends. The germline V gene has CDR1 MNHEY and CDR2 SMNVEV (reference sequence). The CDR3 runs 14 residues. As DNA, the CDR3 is TGTGCCAGCAGTTCGGCACAGGGTTACTCTGGCTACACCTTC. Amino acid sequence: CASSSAQGYSGYTF.

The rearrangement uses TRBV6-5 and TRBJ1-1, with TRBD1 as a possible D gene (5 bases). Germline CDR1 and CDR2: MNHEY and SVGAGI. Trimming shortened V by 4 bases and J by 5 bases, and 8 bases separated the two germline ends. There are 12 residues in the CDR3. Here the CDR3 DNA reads TGTGCCAGCAGTTCCCGGGGGACTGAAGCTTTCTTT. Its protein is CASSSRGTEAFF.

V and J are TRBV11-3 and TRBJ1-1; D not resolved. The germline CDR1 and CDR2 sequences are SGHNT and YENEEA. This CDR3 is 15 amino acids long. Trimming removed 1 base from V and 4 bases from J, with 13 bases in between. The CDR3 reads CASSLGGGVGTEAFF. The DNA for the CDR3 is TGTGCCAGCAGCTTAGGTGGCGGAGTGGGCACTGAAGCTTTCTTT.

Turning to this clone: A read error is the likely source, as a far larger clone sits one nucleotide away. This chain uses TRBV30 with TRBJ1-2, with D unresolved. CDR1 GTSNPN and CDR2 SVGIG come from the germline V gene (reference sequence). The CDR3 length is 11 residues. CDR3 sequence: CARSSPADYTF. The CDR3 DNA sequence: TGTGCCCGGAGTTCTCCCGCGGACTACACCTTC.

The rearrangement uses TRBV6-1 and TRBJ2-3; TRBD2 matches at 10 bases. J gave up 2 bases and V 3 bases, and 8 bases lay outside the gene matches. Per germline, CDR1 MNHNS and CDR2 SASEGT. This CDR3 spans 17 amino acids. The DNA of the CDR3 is TGTGCCAGCAGTGAGAGACTAGCGGGTCAGGTCACAGATACGCAGTATTTT. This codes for CASSERLAGQVTDTQYF.

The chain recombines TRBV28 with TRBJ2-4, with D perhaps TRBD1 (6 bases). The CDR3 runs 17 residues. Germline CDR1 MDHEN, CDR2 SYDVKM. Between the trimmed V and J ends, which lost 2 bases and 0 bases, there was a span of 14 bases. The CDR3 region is CASSLPTGSLAKNIQYF. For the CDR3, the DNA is TGTGCCAGCAGTTTACCCACAGGGAGCCTAGCCAAAAACATTCAGTACTTC.

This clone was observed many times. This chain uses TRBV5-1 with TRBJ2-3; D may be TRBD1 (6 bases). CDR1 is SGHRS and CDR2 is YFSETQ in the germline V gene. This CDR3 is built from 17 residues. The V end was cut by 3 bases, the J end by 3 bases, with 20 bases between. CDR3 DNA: TGCGCCAGCAGCTCCACCGGACAGATAAAGAGGACAGATACGCAGTATTTT. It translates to CASSSTGQIKRTDTQYF.

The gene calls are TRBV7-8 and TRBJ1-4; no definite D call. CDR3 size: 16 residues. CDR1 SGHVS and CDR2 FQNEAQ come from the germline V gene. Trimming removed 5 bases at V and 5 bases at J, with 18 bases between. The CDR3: CASSPGLRRANEKLFF. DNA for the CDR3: TGTGCCAGCAGCCCCGGACTACGGAGGGCGAATGAAAAACTGTTTTTT.

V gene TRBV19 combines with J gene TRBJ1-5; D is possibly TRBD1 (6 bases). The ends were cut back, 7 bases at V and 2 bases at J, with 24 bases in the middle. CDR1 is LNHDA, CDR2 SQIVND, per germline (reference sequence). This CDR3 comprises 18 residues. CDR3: CASTPRKGVRGRNQPQHF. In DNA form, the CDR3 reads TGTGCCAGTACCCCGAGGAAGGGGGTTCGCGGGCGCAATCAGCCCCAGCATTTT. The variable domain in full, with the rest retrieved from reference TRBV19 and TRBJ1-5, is DGGITQSPKYLFRKEGQNVTLSCEQNLNHDAMYWYRQDPGQGLRLIYYSQIVNDFQKGDIAEGYSVSREKKESFPLTVTSAQKNPTAFYLCASTPRKGVRGRNQPQHFGDGTRLSIL.

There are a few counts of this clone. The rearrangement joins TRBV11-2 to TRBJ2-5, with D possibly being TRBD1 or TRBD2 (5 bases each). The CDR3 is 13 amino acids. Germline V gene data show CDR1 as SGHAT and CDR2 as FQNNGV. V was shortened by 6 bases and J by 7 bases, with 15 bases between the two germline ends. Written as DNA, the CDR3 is TGTGCCAGCAGTCTAGGGGACCGCAGGACCCAGTACTTC. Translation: CASSLGDRRTQYF.

Written as DNA, the CDR3 is TGCGCCAGCAGCTTGAACCCAGGGGACTATGGCTACACCTTC. Amino acids: CASSLNPGDYGYTF. The V gene is TRBV5-1, the J gene TRBJ1-2; the D gene is possibly TRBD1 (6 bases). Germline V gene sequence: CDR1 SGHRS, CDR2 YFSETQ. The ends were cut back, 1 base at V and 3 bases at J, with 10 bases in the middle. The CDR3 runs to 14 residues. Full variable domain (remainder filled in from reference TRBV5-1 and TRBJ1-2): KAGVTQTPRYLIKTRGQQVTLSCSPISGHRSVSWYQQTPGQGLQFLFEYFSETQRNKGNFPGRFSGRQFSNSRSEMNVSTLELGDSALYLCASSLNPGDYGYTFGSGTRLTVV.

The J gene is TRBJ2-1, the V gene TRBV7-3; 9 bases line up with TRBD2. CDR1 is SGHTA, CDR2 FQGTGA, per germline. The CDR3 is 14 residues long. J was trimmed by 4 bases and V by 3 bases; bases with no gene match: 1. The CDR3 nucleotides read TGTGCCAGCAGCTTGACTAGCGGATACAATGAGCAGTTCTTC. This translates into CASSLTSGYNEQFF.

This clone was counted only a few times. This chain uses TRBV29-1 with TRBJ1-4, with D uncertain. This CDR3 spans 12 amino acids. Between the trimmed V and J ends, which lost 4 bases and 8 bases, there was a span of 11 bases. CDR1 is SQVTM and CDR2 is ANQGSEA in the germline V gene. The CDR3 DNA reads TGCAGCGTTGGTGAGGGAAGGGAAAAACTGTTTTTT. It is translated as CSVGEGREKLFF. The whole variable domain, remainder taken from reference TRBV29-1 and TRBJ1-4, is SAVISQKPSRDICQRGTSLTIQCQVDSQVTMMFWYRQQPGQSLTLIATANQGSEATYESGFVIDKFPISRPNLTFSTLTVSNMSPEDSSIYLCSVGEGREKLFFGSGTQLSVL.

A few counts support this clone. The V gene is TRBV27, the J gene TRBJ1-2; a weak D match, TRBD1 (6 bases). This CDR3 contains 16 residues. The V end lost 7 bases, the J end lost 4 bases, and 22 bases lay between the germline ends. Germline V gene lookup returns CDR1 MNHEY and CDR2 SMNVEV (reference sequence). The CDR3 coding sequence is TGTGCCAGCACCCCTGGGACGTTCAGGGGATTCTATGGCTACACCTTC. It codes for CASTPGTFRGFYGYTF.

This CDR3 reads CASTGQGPEKLFF. CDR3 nucleotides: TGTGCCAGTACGGGACAGGGTCCGGAAAAACTGTTTTTT. The chain combines TRBV19 with TRBJ1-4, with 9 bases aligning to TRBD1. The CDR3 is 13 amino acids. V lost 7 bases and J lost 8; bases outside the gene matches: 5. Germline CDR1 is LNHDA and CDR2 is SQIVND (reference sequence).

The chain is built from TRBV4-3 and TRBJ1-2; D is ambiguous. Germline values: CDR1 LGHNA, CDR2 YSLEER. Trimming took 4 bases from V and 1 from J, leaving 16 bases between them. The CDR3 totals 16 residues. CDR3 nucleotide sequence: TGCGCCAGCAGCCGAAGTCTTAGGAGGCTTAACTATGGCTACACCTTC. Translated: CASSRSLRRLNYGYTF.

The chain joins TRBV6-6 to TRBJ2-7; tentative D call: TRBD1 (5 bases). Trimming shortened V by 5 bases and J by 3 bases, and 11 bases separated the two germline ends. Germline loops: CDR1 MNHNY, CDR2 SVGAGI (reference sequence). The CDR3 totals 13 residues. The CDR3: CASSQPTVYEQYF. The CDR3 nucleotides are TGTGCCAGCAGTCAACCGACAGTCTACGAGCAGTACTTC.